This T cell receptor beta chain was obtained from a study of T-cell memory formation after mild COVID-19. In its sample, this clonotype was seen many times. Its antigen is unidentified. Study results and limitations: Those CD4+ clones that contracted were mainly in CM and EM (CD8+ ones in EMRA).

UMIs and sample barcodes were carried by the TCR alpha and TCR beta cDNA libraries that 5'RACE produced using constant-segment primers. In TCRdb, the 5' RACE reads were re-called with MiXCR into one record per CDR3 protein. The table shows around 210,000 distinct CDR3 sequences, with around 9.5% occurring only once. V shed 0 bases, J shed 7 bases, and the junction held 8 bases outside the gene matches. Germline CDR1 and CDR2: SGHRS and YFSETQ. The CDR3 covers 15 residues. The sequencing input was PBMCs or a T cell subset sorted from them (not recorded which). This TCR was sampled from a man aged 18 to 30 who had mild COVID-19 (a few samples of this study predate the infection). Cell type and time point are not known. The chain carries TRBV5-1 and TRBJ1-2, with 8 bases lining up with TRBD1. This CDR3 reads CASSLGDRGGGGYTF. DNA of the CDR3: TGCGCCAGCAGCTTGGGAGACAGGGGCGGCGGTGGCTACACCTTC. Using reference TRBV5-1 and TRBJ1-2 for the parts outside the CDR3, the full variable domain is KAGVTQTPRYLIKTRGQQVTLSCSPISGHRSVSWYQQTPGQGLQFLFEYFSETQRNKGNFPGRFSGRQFSNSRSEMNVSTLELGDSALYLCASSLGDRGGGGYTFGSGTRLTVV.